This TCR beta chain comes out of a study of blood T cell repertoires in COVID-19. Overall study context: The cDNA or gDNA used as material had been derived from T cells, B-cell-depleted T cells, or PBMCs.

One Seattle source followed patients from active infection through their disease course. Profiling relied on immunoSEQ multiplex PCR, and the TCRdb table lists in-frame clones only, not all of them. The sample lists some 310,000 clones, roughly 89% occurring once. This CDR3 is built from 16 residues. What was sequenced was peripheral blood. This TCR was recovered from a woman aged 40 to 50 with COVID-19, enrolled during active disease. V usage is TRBV1 and J usage is TRBJ2-1; the table's D call, TRBD2, has no DNA check behind it. TRBV1 is described as a pseudogene. CDR3 DNA sequence: TGCACCAGCAGCCAAGATCGTCTAGCGGGCGCGAATGAGCAGTTCTTC. Translated: CTSSQDRLAGANEQFF.